Listed below are T cell receptor beta chains from one sample, sequenced in a study of shared clonotypes between healthy human individuals. The repertoire was sequenced with immunoSEQ multiplex PCR; TCRdb's copy has only in-frame clones and lacks some. The sample shows 2 million to 2.5 million clones, approximately 93% of them seen only once. The material sequenced was naive CD4+ T cells from PBMCs. These receptors originate from a man younger than 35 in good health. Some clones in this sample may be carry-over from other donors' samples. Both conserved end residues are part of each CDR3. Each record gives: V gene, CDR3 length, J gene, CDR3 protein.

V gene: TRBV19; CDR3 length: 14; J gene: TRBJ2-1; CDR3 protein: CASRRSPGLPEQFF
V gene: TRBV18; CDR3 length: 16; J gene: TRBJ1-2; CDR3 protein: CASSQTGGAPYYGYTF
V gene: TRBV20-1; CDR3 length: 11; J gene: TRBJ2-3; CDR3 protein: CSASGEDTQYF
V gene: TRBV28; CDR3 length: 13; J gene: TRBJ1-1; CDR3 protein: CASSRDRGTGAFF
V gene: TRBV5-5; CDR3 length: 14; J gene: TRBJ1-2; CDR3 protein: CASSSTGTNYGYTF
V gene: TRBV27; CDR3 length: 13; J gene: TRBJ2-7; CDR3 protein: CASSLSITYEQYF
V gene: TRBV7-9; CDR3 length: 16; J gene: TRBJ2-5; CDR3 protein: CASTPMGLAAQETQYF
V gene: TRBV5-1; CDR3 length: 15; J gene: TRBJ1-4; CDR3 protein: CASSLGRGDNEKLFF
V gene: TRBV5-4; CDR3 length: 16; J gene: TRBJ2-5; CDR3 protein: CASSLAVAGVGETQYF
V gene: TRBV30; CDR3 length: 14; J gene: TRBJ1-3; CDR3 protein: CAWSGTFSGNTIYF
V gene: TRBV5-6; CDR3 length: 14; J gene: TRBJ2-3; CDR3 protein: CASSYSPFADTQYF
V gene: TRBV7-2; CDR3 length: 15; J gene: TRBJ2-5; CDR3 protein: CASSLIGSSGQTQYF
V gene: TRBV7-8; CDR3 length: 16; J gene: TRBJ1-2; CDR3 protein: CASSLARPTGVYGYTF
V gene: TRBV7-8; CDR3 length: 12; J gene: TRBJ1-2; CDR3 protein: CASSLDRAGYTF
V gene: TRBV19; CDR3 length: 16; J gene: TRBJ1-2; CDR3 protein: CASSIVGGSSNYGYTF
V gene: TRBV5-4; CDR3 length: 16; J gene: TRBJ2-7; CDR3 protein: CASNLAGGTTPYEQYF
V gene: TRBV5-4; CDR3 length: 16; J gene: TRBJ1-1; CDR3 protein: CASSPTSRQANTEAFF